The rows below give T cell receptor beta chains drawn from one sample of a study of cytomegalovirus exposure and HLA in healthy donors. The table came from immunoSEQ multiplex PCR; TCRdb's copy has only in-frame clones and leaves some out. This repertoire includes 120,000 to 150,000 clones. Specimen: PBMCs. The receptors shown here come from a woman younger than 30 in good health and CMV-seronegative. Each CDR3 is given with its conserved first and last residue. A D gene is named only where the DNA matches it firmly.

TRBV13	TRBD1	TRBJ1-1	CASRNIRDRGRRTEAFF	TGTGCCAGCAGAAATATCCGGGACAGGGGGCGAAGGACTGAAGCTTTCTTT
TRBV9	TRBD2	TRBJ2-1	CASSASTASGRRNEQFF	TGTGCCAGCAGCGCTAGCACCGCTAGCGGCCGAAGGAATGAGCAGTTCTTC
TRBV11-2	NA	TRBJ1-2	CASSLTGQSHNYGYTF	TGTGCCAGCAGCTTAACCGGACAGAGCCATAACTATGGCTACACCTTC
TRBV11-2	NA	TRBJ1-4	CASSSTRGGANEKLFF	TGTGCCAGCAGCTCCACGCGGGGGGGGGCGAATGAAAAACTGTTTTTT
TRBV2	NA	TRBJ1-5	CASVRRENQPQHF	TGTGCCAGCGTCAGACGGGAAAATCAGCCCCAGCATTTT
TRBV5-1	TRBD1	TRBJ1-3	CASSPEGTGHGNTIYF	TGCGCCAGCAGCCCAGAGGGGACAGGCCATGGAAACACCATATATTTT
TRBV14	NA	TRBJ1-2	CASSQVQSPSYGYTF	TGTGCCAGCAGCCAAGTTCAATCCCCTAGCTATGGCTACACCTTC
TRBV11-3	NA	TRBJ1-2	CASSLGTGVLYGYTF	TGTGCCAGCAGCTTAGGAACAGGAGTTCTCTATGGCTACACCTTC
TRBV7-2	TRBD1	TRBJ2-4	CASSLYGGGQGVAKNIQYF	TGTGCCAGCAGCTTATACGGTGGTGGACAGGGGGTAGCCAAAAACATTCAGTACTTC
TRBV4-1	TRBD1	TRBJ2-6	CASSQAGEGASGANVLTF	TGCGCCAGCAGCCAAGCCGGAGAGGGGGCCTCTGGGGCCAACGTCCTGACTTTC
TRBV11-2	NA	TRBJ2-3	CASTLDPGLGTDTQYF	TGTGCCAGCACCCTGGACCCAGGGTTGGGAACAGATACGCAGTATTTT
TRBV5-1	NA	TRBJ2-1	CASSLAGEVGNEQFF	TGCGCCAGCAGCTTGGCCGGGGAGGTGGGCAATGAGCAGTTCTTC
TRBV7-2	TRBD1	TRBJ2-7	CASSLGGLTGIYEQYF	TGTGCCAGCAGCTTAGGAGGACTGACAGGGATCTACGAGCAGTACTTC
TRBV7-3	NA	TRBJ2-3	CASSPSSGAVDTQYF	TGTGCCAGCAGCCCCTCTAGTGGGGCGGTGGATACGCAGTATTTT